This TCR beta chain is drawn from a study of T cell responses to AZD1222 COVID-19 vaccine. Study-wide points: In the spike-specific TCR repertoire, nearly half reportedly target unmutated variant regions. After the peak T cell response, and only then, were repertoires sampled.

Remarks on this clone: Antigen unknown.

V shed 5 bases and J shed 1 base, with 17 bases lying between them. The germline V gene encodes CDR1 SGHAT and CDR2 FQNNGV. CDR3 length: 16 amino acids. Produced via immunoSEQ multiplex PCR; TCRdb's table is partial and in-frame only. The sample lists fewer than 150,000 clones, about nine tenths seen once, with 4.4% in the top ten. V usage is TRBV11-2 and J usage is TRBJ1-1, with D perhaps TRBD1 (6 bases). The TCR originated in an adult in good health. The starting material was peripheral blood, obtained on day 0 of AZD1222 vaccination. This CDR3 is CASSLLGGLGNTEAFF. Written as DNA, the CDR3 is TGTGCCAGCAGCCTACTGGGGGGGCTGGGGAACACTGAAGCTTTCTTT.